This TCR beta chain appears in the sequencing data of a study of blood T cell repertoires in COVID-19. At the level of the study: Acute and convalescent COVID-19 specimens originated in the United States, Italy and Spain.

Assay: immunoSEQ multiplex PCR; the TCRdb copy retains only in-frame clones and omits some. This table has under 200,000 clones, around 80% appearing once. Recruits, aged roughly 18 to 100 years, lived in some 25 US areas. Participant reports of clinical history set cohort assignment. V shed 5 bases and J 9 bases; nucleotides not matched to a gene: 8. The length of the CDR3 is 14 residues. Germline V gene lookup returns CDR1 SEHNR and CDR2 FQNEAQ (reference sequence). Sequenced input: PBMCs or T cells enriched from blood (not recorded which). This sequence originates from an older woman in a cohort exposed to, infected with or recovered from COVID-19 (not recorded which). The chain has TRBV7-9 and TRBJ2-1, with 9 bases identical to TRBD2. As DNA, the CDR3 is TGTGCCAGCAGCAGAGCCGGGACTAGCAGTGAGCAGTTCTTC. Protein: CASSRAGTSSEQFF.